Listed here are 18 T cell receptor beta chains from one sample, sequenced in a study of cytomegalovirus exposure and HLA in healthy donors. Vbeta (60) and Jbeta (13) primers were used in the PCR. Assay: immunoSEQ multiplex PCR; the TCRdb copy retains only in-frame clones and omits some. Here the sample spans approximately 150,000 clones, 84% being singletons. Sequenced: PBMCs. The source of these receptors is a man aged 30-40 years in good health and CMV-seronegative.

The rearrangement uses TRBV6-1 and TRBJ1-2, with a weak D call TRBD1 (6 bases). Germline CDR1 MNHNS, CDR2 SASEGT. V was pared by 4 bases and J by 8 bases, with 20 bases between. CDR3 length: 15 residues. The CDR3 is CASSGAGGQAGGYTF. CDR3 DNA: TGTGCCAGCAGTGGGGCGGGGGGCCAAGCTGGAGGCTACACCTTC.

V usage is TRBV5-1 and J usage is TRBJ2-5, with 9 bases matching TRBD1. Per the germline V gene, CDR1 is SGHRS and CDR2 is YFSETQ. The CDR3 sequence is 15 residues long. V dropped 3 bases and J dropped 5; count of bases not matched to a gene: 8. The CDR3 here is CASSSPGQGWETQYF. The DNA of the CDR3 is TGCGCCAGCAGCTCCCCGGGACAGGGCTGGGAGACCCAGTACTTC.

The chain recombines TRBV4-2 with TRBJ2-5, with D possibly matching TRBD2 (5 bases). The CDR3 contains 14 residues. Germline values: CDR1 LGHNA, CDR2 YNFKEQ. V was shortened by 1 base and J by 4 bases, with 10 bases between the two germline ends. CDR3 region: CASSQGEMRETQYF. CDR3 DNA: TGTGCCAGCAGCCAAGGGGAGATGAGAGAGACCCAGTACTTC.

V gene TRBV28 combines with J gene TRBJ2-7; 14 nucleotides agree with TRBD2. The CDR3 has 19 amino acids. V shed 2 bases, J shed 3 bases, and the junction held 12 bases outside the gene matches. Looked up from germline, CDR1 is MDHEN and CDR2 is SYDVKM. CDR3 region: CASSLPGLAGGPGHYEQYF. CDR3 DNA sequence: TGTGCCAGCAGTTTACCCGGACTAGCGGGAGGCCCTGGGCACTACGAGCAGTACTTC.

The chain couples TRBV7-3 to TRBJ1-5; the D is unclear. Between the trimmed V and J ends, which lost 9 bases and 5 bases, there was a span of 17 bases. CDR1 is SGHTA, CDR2 FQGTGA, per germline. The CDR3 has 14 residues. CDR3 amino acids: CARGFGIVDQPQHF. DNA for the CDR3: TGTGCCAGGGGCTTCGGTATTGTTGATCAGCCCCAGCATTTT.

The rearrangement uses TRBV28 and TRBJ1-4; 12 bases fit TRBD1. The ends lost 0 bases at V and 5 bases at J; junction bases unmatched: 1. The CDR3 extends over 16 amino acids. Germline-derived CDR1 and CDR2 are MDHEN and SYDVKM. This chain's CDR3 is CASSLWGQGANEKLFF. CDR3 in DNA: TGTGCCAGCAGTTTATGGGGACAGGGGGCAAATGAAAAACTGTTTTTT.

The CDR3 DNA is TGTGCCACCAAGGAGGGAGGAAGAGAGACCCAGTACTTC. It specifies CATKEGGRETQYF. V and J are TRBV15 and TRBJ2-5; TRBD2 is a possible D gene (6 bases). V was trimmed by 7 bases and J by 4 bases, leaving 13 bases between them. The CDR3 is made up of 13 amino acids. CDR1 is LNHNV and CDR2 is YYDKDF in the germline V gene (reference sequence).

The chain joins TRBV6-5 to TRBJ1-1; 11 nucleotides align to TRBD1. CDR3 length: 15 amino acids. The trim removed 7 bases at V and 5 bases at J, leaving 9 bases unmatched. CDR1 and CDR2 from the germline V gene are MNHEY and SVGAGI. The CDR3 DNA is TGTGCCAGCAACGGACAGGGGGCAGTATGGACTGAAGCTTTCTTT. Its protein product is CASNGQGAVWTEAFF.

The V gene is TRBV10-1, the J gene TRBJ2-5; TRBD2 matches at 8 bases. The trim removed 0 bases at V and 4 bases at J, leaving 4 bases unmatched. The CDR3 contains 15 residues. CDR1 and CDR2 from the germline V gene are WNHNN and SYGVQD (reference sequence). Here the CDR3 reads CASSESSGGGETQYF. The CDR3 DNA is TGCGCCAGCAGTGAGTCGAGCGGGGGAGGAGAGACCCAGTACTTC.

This chain links TRBV30 with TRBJ2-3; 11 bases are shared with TRBD2. After removal of 2 bases from V and 3 bases from J, the junction contained 13 bases not matched to a gene. The CDR3 loop spans 18 amino acids. From germline, CDR1 is GTSNPN and CDR2 SVGIG (reference sequence). Here the CDR3 reads CAWSTQLAGVYRTDTQYF. As DNA, the CDR3 is TGTGCCTGGAGTACTCAACTAGCGGGAGTCTATAGGACAGATACGCAGTATTTT.

The chain couples TRBV7-2 to TRBJ2-7; TRBD1 aligns across 7 bases. The germline V gene encodes CDR1 SGHTA and CDR2 FQGNSA. CDR3 length: 13 residues. The trim removed 5 bases at V and 12 bases at J, leaving 13 bases unmatched. The CDR3 here is CASSPTRQGSAYF. The DNA for the CDR3 is TGTGCCAGCAGCCCCACACGACAGGGAAGTGCGTACTTC.

This clone was observed once. This sequence joins TRBV6-5 and TRBJ2-5, with D possibly matching TRBD2 (6 bases). The end of the DNA aligns better with TRBJ2-7, so the J call may be wrong. CDR3 length: 15 residues. The V gene's germline CDR1 is MNHEY and CDR2 SVGAGI. In nucleotides, the CDR3 is TGTGCCAGCAGTTACTCGACGGGGGACTCCTACGAGCAGTACTTC. Its protein product is CASSYSTGDSYEQYF.

This rearrangement joins TRBV10-1 to TRBJ2-7, with a tentative D call TRBD2 (6 bases). The CDR3 contains 15 residues. With 2 bases removed from V and 3 bases from J, the gap between germline ends came to 14 bases. Germline CDR1 and CDR2: WNHNN and SYGVQD (reference sequence). The CDR3 loop is CASSEIRTGVYEQYF. CDR3 DNA: TGCGCCAGCAGTGAGATAAGGACGGGGGTCTACGAGCAGTACTTC.

The chain employs TRBV13 and TRBJ1-4; 10 nucleotides match TRBD1. This CDR3 is 15 amino acids long. Germline V lookup: CDR1 PRHDT, CDR2 FYEKMQ (reference sequence). J gave up 7 bases and V 4 bases, and 6 bases lay outside the gene matches. The CDR3 is CASSSRTGGFEKLFF. In DNA, the CDR3 is TGTGCCAGCAGCTCCCGGACAGGGGGTTTTGAAAAACTGTTTTTT.

This chain links TRBV14 with TRBJ1-1, with no clear D. Germline loops: CDR1 SGHDN, CDR2 FVKESK. The CDR3 contains 15 residues. V was trimmed by 4 bases and J by 6 bases, leaving 18 bases between them. This chain's CDR3 is CASSPSPGWEAEAFF. The CDR3 DNA sequence: TGTGCCAGCAGCCCGTCCCCGGGGTGGGAGGCTGAAGCTTTCTTT.

V usage is TRBV15 and J usage is TRBJ1-4; D gene unclear. The CDR3 consists of 16 residues. The germline V gene encodes CDR1 LNHNV and CDR2 YYDKDF (reference sequence). Deletions cut 1 base from V and 8 bases from J, with 17 bases between. CDR3 DNA: TGTGCCACCAGCAGAGGAGATTTGGCCTTGCGGGAAAAACTGTTTTTT. Translated, it gives CATSRGDLALREKLFF.

V is TRBV10-3 and J is TRBJ2-7, with D perhaps TRBD2 (5 bases). V was pared by 10 bases and J by 4 bases, with 17 bases between. CDR3 size: 13 residues. The germline gives CDR1 ENHRY, CDR2 SYGVKD. The CDR3 region has the DNA TGTGCCACCGAATCGGGTTCGGGGTACGAGCAGTACTTC. It specifies CATESGSGYEQYF.

V usage is TRBV10-3 and J usage is TRBJ2-5; no definite D call. The V end was cut by 6 bases, the J end by 5 bases, with 10 bases between. The CDR3 is made up of 12 amino acids. The germline CDR1 and CDR2 sequences are ENHRY and SYGVKD. The CDR3 DNA follows: TGTGCCATCAGCAGAGAGAGGGAGACCCAGTACTTC. It is translated as CAISRERETQYF.